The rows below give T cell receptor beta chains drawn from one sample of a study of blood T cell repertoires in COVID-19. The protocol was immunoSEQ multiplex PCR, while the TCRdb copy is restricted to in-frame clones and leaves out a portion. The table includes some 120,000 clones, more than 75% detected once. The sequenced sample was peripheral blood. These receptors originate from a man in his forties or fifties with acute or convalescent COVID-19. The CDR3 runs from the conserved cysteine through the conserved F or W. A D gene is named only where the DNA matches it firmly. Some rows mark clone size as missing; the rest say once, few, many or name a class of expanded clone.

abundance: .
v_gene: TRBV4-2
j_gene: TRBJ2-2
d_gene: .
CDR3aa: CASSLSRATGELFF
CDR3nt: TGTGCCAGCAGCCTCTCCAGGGCTACCGGGGAGCTGTTTTTT

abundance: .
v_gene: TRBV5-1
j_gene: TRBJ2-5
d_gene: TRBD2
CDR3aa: CASSLSPSGPEGETQYF
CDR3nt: TGCGCCAGCAGCTTGAGTCCTAGCGGGCCCGAGGGGGAGACCCAGTACTTC

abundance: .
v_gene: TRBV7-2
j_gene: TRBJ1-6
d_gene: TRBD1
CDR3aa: CASSLRDRVSPLHF
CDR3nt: TGTGCCAGCAGCTTACGGGACAGGGTTTCACCCCTCCACTTT

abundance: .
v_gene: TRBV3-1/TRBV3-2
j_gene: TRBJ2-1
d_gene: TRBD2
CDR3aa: CASSQDMGLAVNEQFF
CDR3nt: TGTGCCAGCAGCCAAGATATGGGACTAGCGGTCAATGAGCAGTTCTTC

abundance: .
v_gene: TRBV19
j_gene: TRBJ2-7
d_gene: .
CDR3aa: CASSSPGEDTEQYF
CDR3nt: TGTGCCAGTAGTTCGCCCGGGGAGGATACCGAGCAGTACTTC

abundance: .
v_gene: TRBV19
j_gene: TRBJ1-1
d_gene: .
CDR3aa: CASSTQQGSEAFF
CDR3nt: TGTGCCAGTAGTACGCAACAGGGATCTGAAGCTTTCTTT

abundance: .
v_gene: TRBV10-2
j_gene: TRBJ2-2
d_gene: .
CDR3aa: CASCWDTNTGELFF
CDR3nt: TGCGCCAGCTGCTGGGACACCAACACCGGGGAGCTGTTTTTT

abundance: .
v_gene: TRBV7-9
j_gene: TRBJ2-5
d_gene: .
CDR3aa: CASSLTTGEQETQYF
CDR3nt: TGTGCCAGCAGCTTAACTACAGGTGAACAAGAGACCCAGTACTTC

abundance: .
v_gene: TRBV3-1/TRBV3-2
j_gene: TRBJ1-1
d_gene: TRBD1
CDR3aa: CASSQEPTGGWTEAFF
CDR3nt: TGTGCCAGCAGCCAAGAACCTACAGGGGGCTGGACTGAAGCTTTCTTT

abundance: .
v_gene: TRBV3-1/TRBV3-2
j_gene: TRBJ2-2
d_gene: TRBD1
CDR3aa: CASSQTGTGGLAATGELFF
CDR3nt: TGTGCCAGCAGCCAAACCGGGACAGGGGGACTAGCAGCTACCGGGGAGCTGTTTTTT

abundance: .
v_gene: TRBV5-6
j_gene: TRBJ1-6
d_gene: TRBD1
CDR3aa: CASSTTRGRNSPLHF
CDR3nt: TGTGCCAGCAGCACCACCAGGGGGCGGAATTCACCCCTCCACTTT

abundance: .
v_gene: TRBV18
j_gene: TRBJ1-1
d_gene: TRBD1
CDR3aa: CASSPPGQGGGWAFF
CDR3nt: TGTGCCAGCTCACCTCCGGGACAGGGGGGTGGATGGGCTTTCTTT

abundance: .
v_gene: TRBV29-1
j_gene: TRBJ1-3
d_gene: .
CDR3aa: CSVELWGAGNTIYF
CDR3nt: TGCAGCGTTGAACTGTGGGGGGCTGGAAACACCATATATTTT

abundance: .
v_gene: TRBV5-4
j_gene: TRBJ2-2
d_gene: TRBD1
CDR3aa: CASSPGDRGRTGELFF
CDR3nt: TGTGCCAGCAGCCCGGGGGACAGGGGGCGCACCGGGGAGCTGTTTTTT

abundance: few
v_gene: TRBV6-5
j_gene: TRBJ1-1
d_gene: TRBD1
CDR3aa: CASSPGTGGASEAFF
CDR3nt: TGTGCCAGCAGTCCCGGGACAGGGGGCGCCTCTGAAGCTTTCTTT

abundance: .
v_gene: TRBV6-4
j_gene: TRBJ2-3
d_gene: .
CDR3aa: CASSGLSFGDTQYF
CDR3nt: TGTGCCAGCAGTGGCCTGAGCTTTGGTGATACGCAGTATTTT

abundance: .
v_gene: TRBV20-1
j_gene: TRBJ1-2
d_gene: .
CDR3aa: CSASPERGGYGYTF
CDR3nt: TGCAGTGCTAGTCCCGAAAGAGGAGGCTATGGCTACACCTTC

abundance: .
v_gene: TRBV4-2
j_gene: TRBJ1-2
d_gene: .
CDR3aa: CASRQIREEGGYTF
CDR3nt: TGTGCCAGCAGACAAATCAGGGAGGAGGGGGGCTACACCTTC

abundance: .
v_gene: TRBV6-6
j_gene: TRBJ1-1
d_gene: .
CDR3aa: CASSYKRGNTEAFF
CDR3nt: TGTGCCAGCAGTTACAAGAGAGGGAACACTGAAGCTTTCTTT

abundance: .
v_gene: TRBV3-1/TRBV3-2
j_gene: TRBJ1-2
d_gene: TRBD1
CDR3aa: CASSDRGDYGYTF
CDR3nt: TGTGCCAGCAGCGACAGGGGAGACTATGGCTACACCTTC

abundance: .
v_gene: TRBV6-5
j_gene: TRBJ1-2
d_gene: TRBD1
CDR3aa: CASSWDRGNYGYTF
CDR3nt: TGTGCCAGCAGCTGGGACAGGGGAAACTATGGCTACACCTTC

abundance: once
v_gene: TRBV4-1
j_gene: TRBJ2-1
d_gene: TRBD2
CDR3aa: CASSPRTSGNLEGPNEQFF
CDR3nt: TGCGCCAGCAGCCCCCGGACTAGCGGGAACCTGGAGGGACCCAATGAGCAGTTCTTC

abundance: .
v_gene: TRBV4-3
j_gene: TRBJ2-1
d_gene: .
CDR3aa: CASSQSYANEQFF
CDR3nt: TGCGCCAGCAGCCAGAGCTATGCGAATGAGCAGTTCTTC

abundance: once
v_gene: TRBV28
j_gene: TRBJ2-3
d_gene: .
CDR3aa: CASSHGTRGPTDTQYF
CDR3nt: TGTGCCAGCAGTCACGGGACTAGGGGGCCAACAGATACGCAGTATTTT

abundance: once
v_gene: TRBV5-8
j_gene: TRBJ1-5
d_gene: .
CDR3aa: CASRLVNQPQHF
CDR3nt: TGTGCCAGCAGACTGGTTAATCAGCCCCAGCATTTT

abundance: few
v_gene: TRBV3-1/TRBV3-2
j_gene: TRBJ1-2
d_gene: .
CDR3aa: CASEPHVGYGYTF
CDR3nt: TGTGCCAGCGAACCACATGTTGGCTATGGCTACACCTTC

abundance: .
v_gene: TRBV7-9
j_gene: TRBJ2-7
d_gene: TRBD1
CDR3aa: CASSLRDSSYEQYF
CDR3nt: TGTGCCAGCAGCTTGAGGGACAGCTCCTACGAGCAGTACTTC

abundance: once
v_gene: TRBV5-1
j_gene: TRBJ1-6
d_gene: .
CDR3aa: CASSLATGNSPLHF
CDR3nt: TGCGCCAGCAGCTTGGCCACAGGAAATTCACCCCTCCACTTT

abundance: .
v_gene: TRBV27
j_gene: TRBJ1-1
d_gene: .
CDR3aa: CASSLSMGAFNTEAFF
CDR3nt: TGTGCCAGCAGTTTATCGATGGGAGCCTTTAACACTGAAGCTTTCTTT

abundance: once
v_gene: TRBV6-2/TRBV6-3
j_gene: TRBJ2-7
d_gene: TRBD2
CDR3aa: CASSPGLAGDYEQYF
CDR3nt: TGTGCCAGCAGCCCAGGACTAGCGGGAGATTACGAGCAGTACTTC

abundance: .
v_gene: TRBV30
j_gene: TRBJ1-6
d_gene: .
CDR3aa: CAWTGQYNSPLHF
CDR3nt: TGTGCCTGGACCGGACAATATAATTCACCCCTCCACTTT

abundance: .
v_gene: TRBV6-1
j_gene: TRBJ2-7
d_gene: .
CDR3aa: CASSDGPGSSYEQYF
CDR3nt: TGTGCCAGCAGTGATGGCCCAGGAAGCTCCTACGAGCAGTACTTC

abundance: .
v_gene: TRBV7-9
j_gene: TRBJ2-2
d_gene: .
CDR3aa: CASSPAVGKSGELFF
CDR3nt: TGTGCCAGCAGCCCAGCGGTAGGGAAGTCCGGGGAGCTGTTTTTT